The next 30 T cell receptor beta chains were all read from a single sample in a study of OX40 agonist ivuxolimab in advanced cancers. Library preparation was by the immunoSEQ multiplex PCR assay. TCRdb took over this immuneACCESS table, retaining in-frame rearrangements with V and J assigned. Such tables are incomplete; in checked studies, under half of the missing clones stem from an unresolved V gene, and the remainder is unexplained. Present in this sample are more than 80,000 clones, less than 95% of which were seen just once. The top ten hold about 1.6% of the sample. This specimen consisted of CD4+ or CD8+ T cells sorted from blood, obtained in a trial of the OX40 agonist ivuxolimab. These receptors were collected from an adult with an advanced solid tumor such as melanoma, head and neck, liver or kidney cancer.

The chain is built from TRBV18 and TRBJ2-5, with D perhaps matching TRBD1 (5 bases). V was cut by 2 bases and J by 4 bases, with 11 bases left in between. The V gene's germline CDR1 is KGHSH and CDR2 LQKENI. The length of the CDR3 is 14 residues. The CDR3 protein is CASSPRGAPETQYF. The CDR3 DNA reads as TGTGCCAGCTCACCAAGGGGCGCCCCAGAGACCCAGTACTTC.

The rearrangement joins TRBV19 to TRBJ2-2; D is tentatively TRBD1 or TRBD2 (5 bases each). CDR1 is LNHDA, CDR2 SQIVND, per germline (reference sequence). This CDR3 spans 15 amino acids. Between the trimmed V and J ends, which lost 6 bases and 4 bases, there was a span of 15 bases. The CDR3 region is CASRSRDRITGELFF. The DNA of the CDR3 is TGTGCCAGTAGGTCTCGGGACCGAATCACCGGGGAGCTGTTTTTT. The entire variable domain, with the rest obtained from reference TRBV19 and TRBJ2-2, is as follows: DGGITQSPKYLFRKEGQNVTLSCEQNLNHDAMYWYRQDPGQGLRLIYYSQIVNDFQKGDIAEGYSVSREKKESFPLTVTSAQKNPTAFYLCASRSRDRITGELFFGEGSRLTVL.

This clone was seen only a few times. The chain uses TRBV29-1 and TRBJ2-1; D not certain. V was shortened by 6 bases and J by 9 bases, with 12 bases between the two germline ends. From germline, CDR1 is SQVTM and CDR2 ANQGSEA. This CDR3 is built from 11 residues. CDR3 coding DNA: TGCAGCGTCCCGCCGGAACTTGAGCAGTTCTTC. Encoded protein: CSVPPELEQFF.

V is TRBV6-5 and J is TRBJ1-6, with D maybe TRBD1 (5 bases). The CDR3 length is 14 residues. Germline V lookup: CDR1 MNHEY, CDR2 SVGAGI. V was pared by 6 bases and J by 6 bases, with 12 bases between. CDR3 bases: TGTGCCAGCAGCTTTATGGGGCTTAATTCACCCCTCCACTTT. This translates into CASSFMGLNSPLHF.

The chain uses TRBV30 and TRBJ2-7, with 7 bases aligning to TRBD2. CDR3 length: 13 amino acids. V lost 4 bases and J lost 7; bases outside the gene matches: 10. CDR1 GTSNPN and CDR2 SVGIG come from the germline V gene (reference sequence). For the CDR3, the DNA is TGTGCCTGGACCCTGGCTGCTAGCGGTGAGCAGTACTTC. Protein: CAWTLAASGEQYF.

This chain uses TRBV5-1 with TRBJ1-3; D is ambiguous. The CDR3 totals 15 residues. V was trimmed by 3 bases and J by 1 base, leaving 11 bases between them. Looked up from germline, CDR1 is SGHRS and CDR2 is YFSETQ. CDR3 DNA sequence: TGCGCCAGCAGCTATCAGCCCGAATCTGGAAACACCATATATTTT. It translates to CASSYQPESGNTIYF.

The chain uses TRBV11-2 and TRBJ2-5, with 9 nucleotides matching TRBD2. Germline CDR1 is SGHAT and CDR2 is FQNNGV. With 1 base clipped from V and 0 bases from J, the junction kept 3 bases outside the gene matches. The CDR3 contains 16 residues. The CDR3 protein is CASSLVAGGNQETQYF. DNA of the CDR3: TGTGCCAGCAGCTTAGTCGCGGGAGGGAACCAAGAGACCCAGTACTTC.

V usage is TRBV29-1 and J usage is TRBJ1-1; 8 bases map to TRBD1. The CDR3 is made up of 14 amino acids. Germline CDR1 SQVTM, CDR2 ANQGSEA. The trim removed 4 bases at V and 2 bases at J, leaving 6 bases unmatched. The CDR3 nucleotides are TGCAGCGTTGCTAAGGACAGGGTTAACACTGAAGCTTTCTTT. Protein: CSVAKDRVNTEAFF. Variable domain in full (rest from reference TRBV29-1 and TRBJ1-1): SAVISQKPSRDICQRGTSLTIQCQVDSQVTMMFWYRQQPGQSLTLIATANQGSEATYESGFVIDKFPISRPNLTFSTLTVSNMSPEDSSIYLCSVAKDRVNTEAFFGQGTRLTVV.

This clone was recorded once. The V gene is TRBV6-1, the J gene TRBJ2-4, with TRBD2 matching 7 bases. J gave up 7 bases and V 4 bases, and 7 bases lay outside the gene matches. This CDR3 region has 14 residues. The germline V gene encodes CDR1 MNHNS and CDR2 SASEGT. CDR3 residues: CASSAWGGPNIQYF. The CDR3, as DNA: TGTGCCAGCAGTGCTTGGGGAGGGCCCAACATTCAGTACTTC.

The sample holds a few counts of this clone. The rearrangement links TRBV4-3 to TRBJ1-2; TRBD1 is a possible D gene (5 bases). Trimming removed 3 bases at V and 4 bases at J, with 9 bases between. CDR1 LGHNA and CDR2 YSLEER come from the germline V gene. The CDR3 runs to 13 residues. The CDR3 DNA is TGCGCCAGCAGCCAGGCGAGGGGCTATGGCTACACCTTC. It yields the protein CASSQARGYGYTF.

CDR3 in amino acids: CASSATGYEQYF. In DNA, the CDR3 is TGTGCCAGCAGTGCGACAGGCTACGAGCAGTACTTC. The chain has TRBV9 and TRBJ2-5; perhaps TRBD1 as D (6 bases). The DNA end is more similar to TRBJ2-7, so the J call may be wrong. Germline V gene data show CDR1 as SGDLS and CDR2 as YYNGEE. This CDR3 has 12 amino acids.

The chain combines TRBV18 with TRBJ2-3; D is perhaps TRBD1 (5 bases). The germline V gene has CDR1 KGHSH and CDR2 LQKENI. V was cut by 6 bases and J by 4 bases, with 17 bases left in between. This CDR3 has 15 amino acids. CDR3 protein: CASSQIRQYADTQYF. The CDR3 DNA sequence: TGTGCCAGCTCGCAAATCCGACAGTACGCAGATACGCAGTATTTT.

This clone was counted only a few times. The V and J genes are TRBV18 and TRBJ2-7, with D maybe TRBD2 (6 bases). From germline, CDR1 is KGHSH and CDR2 LQKENI. V was cut by 4 bases and J by 4 bases, with 14 bases left in between. CDR3 length equals 14 residues. The CDR3 protein is CASSLLAREYEQYF. The CDR3, as DNA: TGTGCCAGCTCACTCCTAGCGAGGGAATACGAGCAGTACTTC.

This clone was seen just once. The J gene is TRBJ2-7, the V gene TRBV9; D is perhaps TRBD1 (5 bases). Trimming removed 0 bases from V and 6 bases from J, with 13 bases in between. Germline CDR1 SGDLS, CDR2 YYNGEE. The CDR3 sequence is 14 residues long. The CDR3 is CASSVGSQGGEQYF. Written as DNA, the CDR3 is TGTGCCAGCAGCGTAGGGTCCCAGGGTGGCGAGCAGTACTTC.

The chain joins TRBV19 to TRBJ1-2; D uncertain. There are 17 residues in the CDR3. Germline V gene sequence: CDR1 LNHDA, CDR2 SQIVND (reference sequence). V lost 3 bases and J lost 0, with 17 bases in between. In DNA form, the CDR3 reads TGTGCCAGTAGTATCACCCTGACACGTCTTCCTAACTATGGCTACACCTTC. This gives the protein CASSITLTRLPNYGYTF.

V and J are TRBV28 and TRBJ1-5, with 9 bases matching TRBD1. J gave up 4 bases and V 3 bases, and 13 bases lay outside the gene matches. Per germline, CDR1 MDHEN and CDR2 SYDVKM. This CDR3 is 18 amino acids long. CDR3 bases: TGTGCCAGCAGTTTTTACAGTTTAAGGACAGGGGAGAATCAGCCCCAGCATTTT. Protein: CASSFYSLRTGENQPQHF.

V and J are TRBV19 and TRBJ2-7, with 7 positions matching TRBD2. The germline CDR1 and CDR2 sequences are LNHDA and SQIVND (reference sequence). This CDR3 has 15 residues. V was clipped by 7 bases and J by 3 bases; unmatched bases: 12. The CDR3 loop reads CASTDSGGRGYEQYF. The CDR3 DNA sequence: TGTGCCAGTACCGATTCAGGCGGGAGAGGCTACGAGCAGTACTTC.

The V call is TRBV19, the J call TRBJ2-3; no firm D call. The CDR3 covers 14 residues. Trimming took 5 bases from V and 1 from J, leaving 10 bases between them. Germline CDR1 LNHDA, CDR2 SQIVND (reference sequence). The CDR3 DNA is TGTGCCAGTAGTTCGGTCCCGGGCACAGATACGCAGTATTTT. As protein: CASSSVPGTDTQYF.

The genes are TRBV7-8 and TRBJ2-1; 9 bases match TRBD2. The CDR3 runs 14 residues. From germline, CDR1 is SGHVS and CDR2 FQNEAQ. V lost 3 bases, J lost 7 bases, and 4 bases stayed unmatched. The CDR3 coding sequence is TGTGCCAGCAGCTTTGGGACTAGCAGGAATGAGCAGTTCTTC. Its translation is CASSFGTSRNEQFF.

The J gene is TRBJ2-2, the V gene TRBV2; no firm D call. Germline loops: CDR1 SNHLY, CDR2 FYNNEI. With 3 bases removed from V and 6 bases from J, the gap between germline ends came to 8 bases. The CDR3 length is 13 residues. CDR3 nucleotides: TGTGCCAGCAGTGACTTGGGTGCCGGGGAGCTGTTTTTT. Amino acid sequence: CASSDLGAGELFF. The variable domain in full, with the rest retrieved from reference TRBV2 and TRBJ2-2, is EPEVTQTPSHQVTQMGQEVILRCVPISNHLYFYWYRQILGQKVEFLVSFYNNEISEKSEIFDDQFSVERPDGSNFTLKIRSTKLEDSAMYFCASSDLGAGELFFGEGSRLTVL.

The chain recombines TRBV18 with TRBJ2-1, with no clear D. The CDR3 loop spans 11 amino acids. Between the trimmed V and J ends, which lost 6 bases and 7 bases, there was a span of 7 bases. Per germline, CDR1 KGHSH and CDR2 LQKENI. The CDR3 region is CASSIQNEQFF. CDR3 coding DNA: TGTGCCAGCTCGATTCAGAATGAGCAGTTCTTC.

This chain uses TRBV28 with TRBJ2-7; 8 bases fit TRBD1. Germline assignment: CDR1 MDHEN and CDR2 SYDVKM. The CDR3 covers 15 residues. After removal of 6 bases from V and 4 bases from J, the junction contained 11 bases not matched to a gene. The CDR3 region has the DNA TGTGCCAGCAGGGCGCCGGGACAGGAGAAATACGAGCAGTACTTC. Protein sequence: CASRAPGQEKYEQYF.

A note on this clone: Other DNA sequences of this sample code for an identical CDR3. V and J are TRBV5-6 and TRBJ2-5, with D possibly being TRBD1 (5 bases). From germline, CDR1 is SGHDT and CDR2 YYEEEE. The CDR3 spans 13 residues. V was pared by 2 bases and J by 5 bases, with 10 bases between. DNA of the CDR3: TGTGCCAGCAGCTTAGGGGCAGGGGAGACCCAGTACTTC. This translates into CASSLGAGETQYF. Full variable domain (rest looked up from reference TRBV5-6 and TRBJ2-5): DAGVTQSPTHLIKTRGQQVTLRCSPKSGHDTVSWYQQALGQGPQFIFQYYEEEERQRGNFPDRFSGHQFPNYSSELNVNALLLGDSALYLCASSLGAGETQYFGPGTRLLVL.

J is TRBJ1-1 and V is TRBV29-1, with D hard to call. V was trimmed by 4 bases and J by 6 bases, leaving 12 bases between them. The germline V gene encodes CDR1 SQVTM and CDR2 ANQGSEA. The CDR3 extends over 12 amino acids. The CDR3: CSVAATVAEAFF. The CDR3 DNA is TGCAGCGTTGCCGCTACCGTGGCTGAAGCTTTCTTT.

This rearrangement joins TRBV7-2 to TRBJ2-7; TRBD1 matches 7 bases. The CDR3 is 14 amino acids. V shed 5 bases and J 1 base; nucleotides not matched to a gene: 5. CDR1 is SGHTA and CDR2 is FQGNSA in the germline V gene. The CDR3 protein is CASSTGTASYEQYF. CDR3 coding DNA: TGTGCCAGCAGCACCGGGACAGCTTCCTACGAGCAGTACTTC.

The chain links TRBV29-1 to TRBJ1-5; D possibly corresponds to TRBD1 (5 bases). The CDR3 covers 16 residues. Germline-derived CDR1 and CDR2 are SQVTM and ANQGSEA. Between the trimmed V and J ends, which lost 6 bases and 0 bases, there was a span of 18 bases. This CDR3 reads CSVTWGTLDSNQPQHF. The DNA of the CDR3 is TGCAGCGTCACTTGGGGGACTCTAGATAGCAATCAGCCCCAGCATTTT.

V usage is TRBV28 and J usage is TRBJ2-1; D is ambiguous. Germline CDR1 MDHEN, CDR2 SYDVKM. V was cut by 7 bases and J by 12 bases, with 16 bases left in between. The CDR3 consists of 12 residues. In nucleotides, the CDR3 is TGTGCCAGCACCTCCCCCGCCTGGGGGCAGTTCTTC. Translation: CASTSPAWGQFF.

The chain is built from TRBV23-1 and TRBJ2-5; 12 bases fit TRBD1. TRBV23-1 is flagged as an ORF with uncertain function. V was clipped by 2 bases and J by 5 bases; unmatched bases: 6. The CDR3 loop spans 16 amino acids. CDR3 sequence: CASSQPGTGGLETQYF. The DNA of the CDR3 is TGCGCCAGCAGTCAACCCGGGACAGGGGGCTTGGAGACCCAGTACTTC.

The chain is built from TRBV28 and TRBJ2-1; 14 bases are shared with TRBD2. This CDR3 has 17 residues. Trimming at V came to 11 bases and at J to 4 bases, leaving 13 bases not matched to a gene. Germline loops: CDR1 MDHEN, CDR2 SYDVKM. As DNA, the CDR3 is TGTGCCTCTGGGACTAGCGGGGGTCCTAGGTTGTACAATGAGCAGTTCTTC. This sequence encodes CASGTSGGPRLYNEQFF.

This chain's CDR3 is CASRTGGSNEKLFF. The CDR3 DNA is TGTGCCAGCAGGACAGGGGGCTCTAATGAAAAACTGTTTTTT. The rearrangement uses TRBV28 and TRBJ1-4; 10 bases are a match to TRBD1. The CDR3 covers 14 residues. Germline values: CDR1 MDHEN, CDR2 SYDVKM. J gave up 3 bases and V 6 bases, and 1 base lay outside the gene matches.